The clone carrying this T cell receptor (beta chain) came up a few times. What it binds is not known. The assay was immunoSEQ multiplex PCR, and TCRdb's table has in-frame clones only and misses some. Of about 98,000 clones detected, 88% appear once; the ten largest clones hold around 5.8%. The ends were cut back, 9 bases at V and 1 base at J, with 27 bases in the middle. The CDR3 sequence is 18 residues long. Per germline, CDR1 LNHDA and CDR2 SQIVND (reference sequence). These data are taken from a study of T cell responses to AZD1222 COVID-19 vaccine. The study, taken as a whole, reports: Vaccine-associated CD4 TCRs spanned spike, dominant at 160-218 and 743-854. Receipt of two AZD1222 doses was followed by a rise in Spike-specific TCR breadth and depth. Every sample of the repertoires postdated the peak T cell response. Per reports, nearly half of all spike-specific TCRs target regions that are unmutated in variants.

The clonotype was recovered from an adult in good health. The sample here was peripheral blood, taken on day 0 of AZD1222 vaccination. V is TRBV19 and J is TRBJ1-1; D possibly corresponds to TRBD1 (6 bases). In DNA form, the CDR3 reads TGTGCCAGCGATGAGAGACGAGCCAGGGGTGGTCGGAACACTGAAGCTTTCTTT. This encodes CASDERRARGGRNTEAFF.